The sequence of this T cell receptor (beta chain) was determined in a study of blood T cell repertoires in COVID-19. Whole-study context: The origin of the acute and convalescent COVID-19 samples was the United States, Italy and Spain. PBMCs, B-cell-depleted T cells, or T cells provided the cDNA or gDNA that made up the material.

CDR1 and CDR2 from the germline V gene are MNHEY and SVGAGI. Deletions cut 10 bases from V and 0 bases from J, with 12 bases between. This CDR3 is 13 amino acids long. Per the original data handling: By means of reference gene primer amplification, nucleated cell counts were estimated. TCRdb's copy holds only in-frame clones and misses some; the assay was immunoSEQ multiplex PCR. D and trimming come from the DNA, and the V and J calls and clone size come from that table. The profile shows approximately 75,000 clones, around 84% of them singletons. The sequence was collected from an elderly woman with acute or convalescent COVID-19. This chain links TRBV6-5 with TRBJ1-1; a weak D match, TRBD1 (5 bases). The sample consisted of peripheral blood. CDR3 amino acids: CATQSGMNTEAFF. The CDR3 DNA is TGTGCCACCCAGTCAGGGATGAACACTGAAGCTTTCTTT.